This T cell receptor (beta chain) was obtained from a study of T cell repertoires in cytomegalovirus infection. About the research overall: Public TCR beta signature analysis indicated the presence of both CMV infection and matching HLA type. General observations from the study: CMV-specific HLA-C-restricted TCR beta clonotypes dominated the ex vivo response.

CDR3 size: 16 residues. Per the germline V gene, CDR1 is SEHNR and CDR2 is FQNEAQ (reference sequence). V shed 3 bases and J shed 2 bases, with 16 bases lying between them. From the reads, TCRdb called clonotypes with MiXCR, one entry per CDR3 protein. The data contain about 500,000 distinct CDR3 sequences, around a third of them singletons. About this clonotype itself: Its antigen is unknown.

The V call is TRBV7-9, the J call TRBJ1-2; TRBD1 might be the D (5 bases). This TCR came from a human donor in good health (CMV status not recorded). Some clones in this sample may be carry-over from other donors' samples. The source was cultured PBMCs, collected from culture after CMV antigen stimulation. In nucleotides, the CDR3 is TGTGCCAGCAGCTTGAGGGAAGGGCGGGGGAACTATGGCTACACCTTC. Amino acid sequence: CASSLREGRGNYGYTF.